Described below is a single T cell receptor beta chain sequence and its context. The record originates from a study of blood T cell repertoires in COVID-19. The overall study: Samples taken during acute and convalescent COVID-19 were collected in the United States, Italy and Spain. The cDNA or gDNA used as material had been derived from T cells, B-cell-depleted T cells, or PBMCs.

In the source study's methods: Amplification of reference gene primers provided the estimated nucleated cell counts. Sequencing was performed with immunoSEQ multiplex PCR; in TCRdb, only in-frame clones are kept and a portion is missing. V, J and clone size were drawn from that table, and D and trimming were deduced from the DNA. The sample lists about 45,000 clones; 80% were seen once. Losses at the gene ends were 7 bases for V and 4 bases for J; bases not matched to a gene: 7. The germline V gene has CDR1 SGDLS and CDR2 YYNGEE. The CDR3 loop spans 14 amino acids. The specimen was peripheral blood. The source is a man between 65 and 85 years old with acute or convalescent COVID-19. The gene calls are TRBV9 and TRBJ2-3, with 9 bases aligning to TRBD1. The CDR3 sequence: CASSWTGDADTQYF. CDR3 nucleotide sequence: TGTGCCAGCTCCTGGACAGGGGACGCAGATACGCAGTATTTT.